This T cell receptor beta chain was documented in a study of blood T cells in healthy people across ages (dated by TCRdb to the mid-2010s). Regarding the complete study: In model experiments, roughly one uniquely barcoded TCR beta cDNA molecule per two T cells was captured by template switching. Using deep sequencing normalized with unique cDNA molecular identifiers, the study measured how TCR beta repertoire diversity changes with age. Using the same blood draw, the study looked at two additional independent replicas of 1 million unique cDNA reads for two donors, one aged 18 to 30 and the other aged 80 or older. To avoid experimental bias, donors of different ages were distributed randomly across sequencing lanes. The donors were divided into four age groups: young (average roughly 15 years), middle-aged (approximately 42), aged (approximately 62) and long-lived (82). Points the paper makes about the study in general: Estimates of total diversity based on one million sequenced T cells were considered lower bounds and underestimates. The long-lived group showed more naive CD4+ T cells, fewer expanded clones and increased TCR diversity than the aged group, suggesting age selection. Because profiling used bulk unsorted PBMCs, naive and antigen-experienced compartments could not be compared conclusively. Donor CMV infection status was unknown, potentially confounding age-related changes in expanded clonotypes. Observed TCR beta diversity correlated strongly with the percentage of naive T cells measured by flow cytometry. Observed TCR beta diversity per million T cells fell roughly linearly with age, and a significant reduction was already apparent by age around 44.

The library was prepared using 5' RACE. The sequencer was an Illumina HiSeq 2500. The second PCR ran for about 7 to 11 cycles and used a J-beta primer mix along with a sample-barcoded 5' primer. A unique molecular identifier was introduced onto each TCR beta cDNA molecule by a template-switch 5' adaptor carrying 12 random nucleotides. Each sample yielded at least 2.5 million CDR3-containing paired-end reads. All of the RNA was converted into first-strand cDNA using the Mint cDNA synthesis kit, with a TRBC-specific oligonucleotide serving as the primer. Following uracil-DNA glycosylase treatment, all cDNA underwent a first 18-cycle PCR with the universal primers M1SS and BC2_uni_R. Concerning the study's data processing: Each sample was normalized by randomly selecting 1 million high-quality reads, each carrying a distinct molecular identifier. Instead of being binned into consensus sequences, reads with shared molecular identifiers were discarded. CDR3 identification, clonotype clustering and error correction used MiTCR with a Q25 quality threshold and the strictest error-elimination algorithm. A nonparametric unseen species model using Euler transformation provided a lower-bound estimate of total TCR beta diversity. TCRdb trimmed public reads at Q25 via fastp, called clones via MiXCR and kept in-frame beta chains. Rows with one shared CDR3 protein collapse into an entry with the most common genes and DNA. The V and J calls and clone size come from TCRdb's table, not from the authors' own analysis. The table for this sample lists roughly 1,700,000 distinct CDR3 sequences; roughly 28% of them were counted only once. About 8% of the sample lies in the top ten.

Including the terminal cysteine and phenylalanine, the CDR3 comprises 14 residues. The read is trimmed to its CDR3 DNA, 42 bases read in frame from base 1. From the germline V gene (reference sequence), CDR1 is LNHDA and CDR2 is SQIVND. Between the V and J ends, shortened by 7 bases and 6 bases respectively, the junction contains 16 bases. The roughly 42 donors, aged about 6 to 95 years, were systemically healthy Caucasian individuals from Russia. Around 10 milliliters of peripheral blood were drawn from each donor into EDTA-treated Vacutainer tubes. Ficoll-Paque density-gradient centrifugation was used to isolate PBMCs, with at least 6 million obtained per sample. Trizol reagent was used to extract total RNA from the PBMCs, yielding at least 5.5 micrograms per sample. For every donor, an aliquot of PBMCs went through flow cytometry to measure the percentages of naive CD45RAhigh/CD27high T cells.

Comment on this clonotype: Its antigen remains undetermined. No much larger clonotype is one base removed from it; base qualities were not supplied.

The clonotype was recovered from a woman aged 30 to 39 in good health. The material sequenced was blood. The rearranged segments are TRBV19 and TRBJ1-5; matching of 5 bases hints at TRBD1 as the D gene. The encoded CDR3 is CASTTNRGSQPQHF. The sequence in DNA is TGTGCCAGTACCACGAACCGGGGGAGTCAGCCCCAGCATTTT.